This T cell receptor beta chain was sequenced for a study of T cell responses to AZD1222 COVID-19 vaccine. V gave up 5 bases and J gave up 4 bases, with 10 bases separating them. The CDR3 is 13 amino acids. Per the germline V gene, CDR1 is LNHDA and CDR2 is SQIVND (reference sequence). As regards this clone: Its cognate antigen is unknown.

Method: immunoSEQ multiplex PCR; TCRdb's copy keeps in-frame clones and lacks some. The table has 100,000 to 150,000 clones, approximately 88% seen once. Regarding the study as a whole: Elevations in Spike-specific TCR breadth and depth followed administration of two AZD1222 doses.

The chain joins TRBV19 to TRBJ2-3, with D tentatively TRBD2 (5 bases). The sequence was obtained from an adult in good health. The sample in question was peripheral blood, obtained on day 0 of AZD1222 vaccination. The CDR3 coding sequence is TGTGCCAGTAGTGAGCGGCTCCCAGATACGCAGTATTTT. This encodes CASSERLPDTQYF.